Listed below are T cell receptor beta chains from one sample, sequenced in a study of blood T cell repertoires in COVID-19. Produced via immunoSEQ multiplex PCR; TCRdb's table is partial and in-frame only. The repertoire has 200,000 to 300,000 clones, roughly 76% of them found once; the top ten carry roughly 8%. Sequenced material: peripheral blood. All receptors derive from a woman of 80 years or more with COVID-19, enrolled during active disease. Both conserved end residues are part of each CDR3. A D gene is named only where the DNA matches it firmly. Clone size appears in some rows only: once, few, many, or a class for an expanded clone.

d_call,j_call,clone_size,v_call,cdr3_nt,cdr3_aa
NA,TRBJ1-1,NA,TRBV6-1,TGTGCCAGCAGTGAGGGCAGGGTCACTGAAGCTTTCTTT,CASSEGRVTEAFF
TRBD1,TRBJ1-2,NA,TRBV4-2,TGTGCCAGCAGCCTAACGCGGCGGGAGGACAGGGGTTCGTGGGATGGCTACACCTTC,CASSLTRREDRGSWDGYTF
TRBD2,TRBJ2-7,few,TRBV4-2,TGTGCCAGCAGCCAATCCCATAGCGGGGGTTCCTACGAGCAGTACTTC,CASSQSHSGGSYEQYF
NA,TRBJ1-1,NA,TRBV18,TGTGCCAGCTCACAGGAATCAGGGGTGAGCACTGAAGCTTTCTTT,CASSQESGVSTEAFF
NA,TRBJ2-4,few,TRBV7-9,TGTGCCAAAGAGGAACTAGCCAAAAACATTCAGTACTTC,CAKEELAKNIQYF
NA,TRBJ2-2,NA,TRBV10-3,TGTGCCGGGTCGAGGTCCGGGGAGCTGTTTTTT,CAGSRSGELFF
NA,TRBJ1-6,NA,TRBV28,TGTGCCAGCAGTGCACGAGGGCATCAATTTAATTCACCCCTCCACTTT,CASSARGHQFNSPLHF
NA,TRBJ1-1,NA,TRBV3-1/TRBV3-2,TGTGCCAGCAGCCAAAGGGGGTACGGAGCTTTCTTT,CASSQRGYGAFF
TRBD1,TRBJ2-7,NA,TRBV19,TGTGCCAGTAGTATAAAACAGGGGAAGAACTACGAGCAGTACTTC,CASSIKQGKNYEQYF
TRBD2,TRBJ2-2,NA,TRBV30,TGTGCCTGGCAACGGACTAGCGGGAGCACCGGGGAGCTGTTTTTT,CAWQRTSGSTGELFF
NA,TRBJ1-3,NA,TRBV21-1,TGTGCCAGATTTAGGGGTGGAAACACCATATATTTT,CARFRGGNTIYF
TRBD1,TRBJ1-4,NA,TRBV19,TGTGCCAGTAGTATATCAAGGGGGCGCGTTGAAAAACTGTTTTTT,CASSISRGRVEKLFF